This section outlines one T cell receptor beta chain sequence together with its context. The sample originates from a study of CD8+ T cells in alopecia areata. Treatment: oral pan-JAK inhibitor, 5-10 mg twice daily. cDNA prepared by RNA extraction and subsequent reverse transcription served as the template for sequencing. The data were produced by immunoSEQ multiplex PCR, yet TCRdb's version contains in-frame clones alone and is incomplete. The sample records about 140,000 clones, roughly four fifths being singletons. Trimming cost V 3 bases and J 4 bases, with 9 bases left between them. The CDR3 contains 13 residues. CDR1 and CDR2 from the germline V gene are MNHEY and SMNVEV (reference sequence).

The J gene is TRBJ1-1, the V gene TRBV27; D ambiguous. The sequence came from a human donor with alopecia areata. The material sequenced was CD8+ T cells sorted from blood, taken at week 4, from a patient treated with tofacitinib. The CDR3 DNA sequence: TGTGCCAGCAGTTTCTACACAACCACTGAAGCTTTCTTT. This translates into CASSFYTTTEAFF.